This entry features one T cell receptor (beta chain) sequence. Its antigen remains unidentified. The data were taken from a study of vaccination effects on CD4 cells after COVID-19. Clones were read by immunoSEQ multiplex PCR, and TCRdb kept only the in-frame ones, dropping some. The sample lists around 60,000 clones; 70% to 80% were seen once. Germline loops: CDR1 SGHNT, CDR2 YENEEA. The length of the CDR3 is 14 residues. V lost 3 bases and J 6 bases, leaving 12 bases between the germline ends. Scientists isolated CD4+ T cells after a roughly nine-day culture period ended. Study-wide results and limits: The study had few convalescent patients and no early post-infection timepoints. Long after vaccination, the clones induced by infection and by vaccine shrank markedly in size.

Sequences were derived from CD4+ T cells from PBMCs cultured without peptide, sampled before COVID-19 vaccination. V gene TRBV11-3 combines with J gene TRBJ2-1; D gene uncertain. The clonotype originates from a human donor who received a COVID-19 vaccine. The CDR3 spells CASSFTALGNEQFF. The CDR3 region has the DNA TGTGCCAGCAGCTTTACAGCCTTAGGCAATGAGCAGTTCTTC.